This entry describes one T cell receptor beta chain. This record belongs to a study of T cell clones after liver transplantation. Turning to the study itself: Samples came from ITN030ST, which attempted immunosuppression withdrawal within 2 years of liver transplantation. Post-transplant blood was tracked for graft-donor-reactive T cell clones identified in a pre-transplant mixed lymphocyte reaction.

This CDR3 is built from 14 residues. The germline V and J ends were trimmed by 2 bases and 4 bases, with 8 bases remaining between them. CDR1 SNHLY and CDR2 FYNNEI come from the germline V gene. The method was immunoSEQ multiplex PCR; TCRdb's version includes in-frame clones alone and lacks a portion of them. The table records tens of thousands of clones, approximately 70% of them present only once. This TCR derives from a human patient who received a liver transplant. A subset of T cells may come from the graft donor. The sample here was CD4+ T cells from blood, taken at the approximately 16-month timepoint. The gene calls are TRBV2 and TRBJ2-2; perhaps TRBD2 as D (6 bases). The CDR3 region has the DNA TGTGCCAGCAGTGAATGGAGGGGCACCGGGGAGCTGTTTTTT. Translating gives CASSEWRGTGELFF.